The 19 T cell receptor beta chains listed next were all sequenced from one sample in a study of blood T cell repertoires in COVID-19. Sequencing used immunoSEQ multiplex PCR; TCRdb keeps in-frame clones, though not all of them. The sample yields approximately 460,000 clones, roughly nine tenths seen once. The specimen was peripheral blood. The receptors originated from a man in his late teens or twenties with COVID-19, enrolled during active disease.

This clone was observed a handful of times. The chain carries TRBV5-5 and TRBJ1-2; 8 bases line up with TRBD1. From germline, CDR1 is SGHKS and CDR2 YYEKEE (reference sequence). J lost 5 bases, V lost 1 base, and 16 bases had no gene match. This CDR3 has 18 residues. CDR3 in amino acids: CASSLFRTGRSVVYGYTF. CDR3 DNA sequence: TGTGCCAGCAGCTTGTTTCGGACAGGGCGGTCCGTAGTATATGGCTACACCTTC.

The CDR3 DNA follows: TGTGCCTGGAGCCACGGCGGGAGCTCCTACGAGCAGTACTTC. This encodes CAWSHGGSSYEQYF. J is TRBJ2-7 and V is TRBV30, with TRBD2 matching 7 bases. There are 14 residues in the CDR3. Trimming took 3 bases from V and 0 from J; bases not matched to a gene: 5. Germline lookup yields CDR1 GTSNPN and CDR2 SVGIG (reference sequence).

The CDR3 nucleotides are TGTGCCAGCAGCGGGACAGGGGAGCCGTACGGTGGCTACACCTTC. Residues: CASSGTGEPYGGYTF. The V gene is TRBV9, the J gene TRBJ1-2; TRBD1 agrees at 9 bases. Trimming at V came to 3 bases and at J to 7 bases, leaving 10 bases not matched to a gene. The germline V gene has CDR1 SGDLS and CDR2 YYNGEE. This CDR3 is built from 15 residues. Full variable domain (remainder filled in from reference TRBV9 and TRBJ1-2): DSGVTQTPKHLITATGQRVTLRCSPRSGDLSVYWYQQSLDQGLQFLIQYYNGEERAKGNILERFSAQQFPDLHSELNLSSLELGDSALYFCASSGTGEPYGGYTFGSGTRLTVV.

CDR3 region: CASRLQGSVGNSPLHF. The CDR3 DNA sequence: TGTGCCAGCAGACTACAGGGGTCAGTCGGAAATTCACCCCTCCACTTT. This chain connects TRBV2 to TRBJ1-6, with 7 bases lining up with TRBD1. This CDR3 contains 16 residues. The ends lost 6 bases at V and 7 bases at J; junction bases unmatched: 12. The V gene's germline CDR1 is SNHLY and CDR2 FYNNEI.

The chain links TRBV12-5 to TRBJ1-1; a possible D gene is TRBD1 (6 bases). The CDR3 contains 12 residues. Germline V gene data show CDR1 as LGHNT and CDR2 as FRNRAP. The V gene lost 6 bases and the J gene lost 1 base, with 6 bases spanning the gap. CDR3 sequence (DNA): TGTGCTAGTGGAGGGGGGAACACTGAAGCTTTCTTT. This codes for CASGGGNTEAFF.

This chain uses TRBV4-1 with TRBJ2-7; 13 positions match TRBD2. The J segment lost 3 bases and the V segment lost 3 bases, leaving 2 bases of the junction unmatched. The germline CDR1 and CDR2 sequences are MGHRA and YSYEKL. CDR3 length: 15 residues. The CDR3 DNA is TGCGCCAGCAGCCACCGACTAGCGGGAGGCTACGAGCAGTACTTC. It translates to CASSHRLAGGYEQYF.

The chain is built from TRBV3-1 (or the pseudogene TRBV3-2) and TRBJ1-1, with D tentatively TRBD1 (6 bases). Trimming pared 2 bases from V and 1 base from J, leaving 14 bases between. Germline CDR1 is LGHDT and CDR2 is YNNKEL (reference sequence). The CDR3 totals 16 residues. As DNA, the CDR3 is TGTGCCAGCAGCCAAAAGGGGGACGGGACGAACACTGAAGCTTTCTTT. Translating it yields CASSQKGDGTNTEAFF.

The chain recombines TRBV10-2 with TRBJ2-7, with D perhaps matching TRBD1 (6 bases). CDR1 is WSHSY and CDR2 is SAAADI in the germline V gene. CDR3 length: 17 residues. V was cut by 0 bases and J by 5 bases, with 20 bases left in between. The CDR3 sequence is CASSESTPSRGEDEQYF. CDR3 bases: TGCGCCAGCAGTGAGTCGACTCCCAGCAGGGGTGAAGACGAGCAGTACTTC.

The DNA for the CDR3 is TGTGCCTGGAGTGAGGGGCAGACCTACAATGAGCAGTTCTTC. This codes for CAWSEGQTYNEQFF. The gene calls are TRBV30 and TRBJ2-1; tentatively, D is TRBD1 (5 bases). Between the trimmed V and J ends, which lost 1 base and 2 bases, there was a span of 9 bases. The CDR3 runs to 14 residues. Germline V gene lookup returns CDR1 GTSNPN and CDR2 SVGIG (reference sequence).

The J gene is TRBJ2-5, the V gene TRBV7-2; 7 bases line up with TRBD2. Germline CDR1 SGHTA, CDR2 FQGNSA. The CDR3 extends over 16 amino acids. V lost 5 bases and J lost 3; bases outside the gene matches: 12. CDR3 in amino acids: CASSPRLWLAEETQYF. In DNA, the CDR3 is TGTGCCAGCAGCCCCCGGCTTTGGCTAGCGGAAGAGACCCAGTACTTC.

This chain links TRBV5-8 with TRBJ1-5; a possible D gene is TRBD1 (6 bases). V was shortened by 2 bases and J by 4 bases, with 7 bases between the two germline ends. The germline V gene encodes CDR1 SGHTS and CDR2 YDEGEE. The CDR3 extends over 13 amino acids. CDR3 sequence reads: CASSFRGNQPQHF. CDR3 bases: TGTGCCAGCAGCTTTAGGGGGAATCAGCCCCAGCATTTT.

The chain uses TRBV10-2 and TRBJ2-2; maybe TRBD2 (6 bases). The CDR3 runs 15 residues. Germline-derived CDR1 and CDR2 are WSHSY and SAAADI. V was trimmed by 6 bases and J by 4 bases, leaving 15 bases between them. The CDR3 DNA reads as TGCGCCAGCAGGTCCGACGGACTAACCACCGGGGAGCTGTTTTTT. Residues: CASRSDGLTTGELFF.

The V gene is TRBV14, the J gene TRBJ1-1, with D possibly TRBD1 on 5 matching bases. Trimming cost V 0 bases and J 4 bases, with 18 bases left between them. The CDR3 length is 17 residues. Germline V CDR1 and CDR2: SGHDN, FVKESK. The CDR3 DNA follows: TGTGCCAGCAGCCAAGAGCACAGGACGTTGTTGCGCACTGAAGCTTTCTTT. Its translation: CASSQEHRTLLRTEAFF. Looking up the rest from reference TRBV14 and TRBJ1-1 gives the full variable domain: EAGVTQFPSHSVIEKGQTVTLRCDPISGHDNLYWYRRVMGKEIKFLLHFVKESKQDESGMPNNRFLAERTGGTYSTLKVQPAELEDSGVYFCASSQEHRTLLRTEAFFGQGTRLTVV.

This clone has just a few counts. The rearrangement links TRBV4-1 to TRBJ1-6, with a tentative D call TRBD1 (6 bases). The CDR3 loop spans 17 amino acids. With 1 base removed from V and 2 bases from J, the gap between germline ends came to 12 bases. The germline V gene has CDR1 MGHRA and CDR2 YSYEKL. CDR3 coding DNA: TGCGCCAGCAGCCAAGGACAGGCAAGCGCCTATAATTCACCCCTCCACTTT. This translates into CASSQGQASAYNSPLHF.

The chain is built from TRBV6-5 and TRBJ2-1; a weak D match, TRBD1 (6 bases). The germline V gene has CDR1 MNHEY and CDR2 SVGAGI. The CDR3 consists of 13 residues. Trimming left V 2 bases short and J 5 bases short, with 7 bases between. Here the CDR3 DNA reads TGTGCCAGCAGTTACGGGGACAACAATGAGCAGTTCTTC. Protein sequence: CASSYGDNNEQFF.

A few counts support this clone. The chain recombines TRBV4-1 with TRBJ1-2, with D perhaps matching TRBD1 (5 bases). The CDR3 sequence is 13 residues long. Germline values: CDR1 MGHRA, CDR2 YSYEKL. Trimming took off 0 bases at V and 3 bases at J, with 5 bases between the two ends. CDR3 sequence: CASSQDRDYGYTF. The CDR3 DNA is TGCGCCAGCAGCCAAGACAGGGACTATGGCTACACCTTC.

The CDR3 region has the DNA TGTGCCAGCAGCTTCCAGGTCATGGGCTCCGGGGAGCTGTTTTTT. Residues: CASSFQVMGSGELFF. The chain combines TRBV7-6 with TRBJ2-2, with D unresolved. V was pared by 3 bases and J by 6 bases, with 14 bases between. Germline CDR1 reads SGHVS; CDR2 reads FNYEAQ. This CDR3 contains 15 residues.

This chain connects TRBV5-1 to TRBJ2-2; 10 bases fit TRBD2. Trimming took 3 bases from V and 7 from J; bases not matched to a gene: 3. The CDR3 extends over 14 amino acids. CDR1 and CDR2 (germline): SGHRS, YFSETQ. The CDR3 loop reads CASSYLAGDGELFF. The DNA of the CDR3 is TGCGCCAGCAGCTATCTAGCGGGAGACGGGGAGCTGTTTTTT.

The rearrangement uses TRBV15 and TRBJ2-1; no definite D call. The CDR3 is 12 residues long. V was pared by 3 bases and J by 15 bases, with 15 bases between. Per germline, CDR1 LNHNV and CDR2 YYDKDF (reference sequence). The CDR3 DNA reads as TGTGCCACCAGCAGCACGACTTCGGATCCGTTCTTC. Protein: CATSSTTSDPFF. Based on the CDR3 plus reference TRBV15 and TRBJ2-1, the full variable domain is DAMVIQNPRYQVTQFGKPVTLSCSQTLNHNVMYWYQQKSSQAPKLLFHYYDKDFNNEADTPDNFQSRRPNTSFCFLDIRSPGLGDTAMYLCATSSTTSDPFFGPGTRLTVL.